One and the same sample provided the 4 T cell receptor beta chains below, sequenced in a study of OX40 agonist ivuxolimab in advanced cancers. The table came from immunoSEQ multiplex PCR; TCRdb's copy has only in-frame clones and leaves some out. This table holds some 120,000 clones, roughly 90% found once. The sample here was CD4+ or CD8+ T cells sorted from blood, taken in a trial of the OX40 agonist ivuxolimab. The receptors stem from an adult with an advanced solid tumor such as melanoma, head and neck, liver or kidney cancer.

This clone occurred once. This chain uses TRBV6-6 with TRBJ1-2; D not certain. The V gene's germline CDR1 is MNHNY and CDR2 SVGAGI (reference sequence). With 9 bases removed from V and 0 bases from J, the gap between germline ends came to 14 bases. This CDR3 is built from 14 residues. The CDR3 bases are TGTGCCAGTGGGAGACAAGCGGCTAACTATGGCTACACCTTC. This encodes CASGRQAANYGYTF.

The J gene is TRBJ2-1, the V gene TRBV4-2, with TRBD2 matching 8 bases. Germline V gene sequence: CDR1 LGHNA, CDR2 YNFKEQ. The ends lost 1 base at V and 6 bases at J; junction bases unmatched: 8. The CDR3 extends over 16 amino acids. The CDR3 bases are TGTGCCAGCAGCCAAGTCAACGGGAGGGCCGTCAATGAGCAGTTCTTC. It codes for CASSQVNGRAVNEQFF.

This clone appeared a few times. This chain connects TRBV7-8 to TRBJ1-1, with D possibly matching TRBD1 (5 bases). This CDR3 is 14 amino acids long. The V end lost 5 bases, the J end lost 4 bases, and 14 bases lay between the germline ends. Per germline, CDR1 SGHVS and CDR2 FQNEAQ. The DNA for the CDR3 is TGTGCCAGCAGCCGACAAGGGGCGATCACTGAAGCTTTCTTT. Translated: CASSRQGAITEAFF.

This chain joins TRBV5-4 and TRBJ2-7; weak D call: TRBD2 (5 bases). Germline V gene lookup returns CDR1 SGHNT and CDR2 YYREEE (reference sequence). Trimming left V 0 bases short and J 7 bases short, with 11 bases between. This CDR3 spans 13 amino acids. In DNA, the CDR3 is TGTGCCAGCAGCTTGGTTGCGTCGGGGGAGCAGTACTTC. Encoded protein: CASSLVASGEQYF.